This T cell receptor (beta chain) was profiled in a study of T cell responses to AZD1222 COVID-19 vaccine. In the study overall: Timing groups of about 4 and about 12 weeks for second doses were pooled. Notes on the study in general: Donors in the cohort were predominantly white British and more often female, and clonal diversity was possibly underestimated. Every sample of the repertoires postdated the peak T cell response. Reportedly, nearly half of unique spike TCRs recognized epitopes outside B.1.351/B.1.1.7 mutations.

V lost 3 bases, J lost 5 bases, and 19 bases lay in between. The V gene's germline CDR1 is KGHSH and CDR2 LQKENI. The CDR3 extends over 16 amino acids. Of note for this clone: Its antigen is unidentified.

This table comes from immunoSEQ multiplex PCR, and its TCRdb copy is limited to in-frame clones, with some not included. Here the sample spans approximately 120,000 clones, roughly 90% being singletons. The origin of this receptor is an adult in good health. This chain links TRBV18 with TRBJ1-1; the D gene is possibly TRBD1 (6 bases). The material sequenced was peripheral blood, taken on day 0 of AZD1222 vaccination. The CDR3 DNA reads TGTGCCAGCTCACCCAAGACAACAGGGAGTTCGACTGAAGCTTTCTTT. This codes for CASSPKTTGSSTEAFF.